The 18 T cell receptor beta chains below come from one sample, sequenced in a study of blood T cell repertoires in COVID-19. Produced via immunoSEQ multiplex PCR; TCRdb's table is partial and in-frame only. The sample includes about 87,000 clones, around 83% of them seen just once. The source material was peripheral blood. The receptor set was obtained from a woman aged 70-85 years with acute or convalescent COVID-19.

This clone was counted once. The V gene is TRBV7-9, the J gene TRBJ1-2; no firm D call. This CDR3 contains 13 residues. The V end lost 1 base, the J end lost 7 bases, and 10 bases lay between the germline ends. Germline V gene lookup returns CDR1 SEHNR and CDR2 FQNEAQ (reference sequence). The CDR3 protein is CASSLGTDSGYTF. DNA for the CDR3: TGTGCCAGCAGCTTAGGCACGGACTCTGGCTACACCTTC.

The V call is TRBV7-3, the J call TRBJ1-6, with D unclear. V was cut by 4 bases and J by 3 bases, with 4 bases left in between. The germline V gene encodes CDR1 SGHTA and CDR2 FQGTGA. The CDR3 runs 13 residues. The CDR3 nucleotides are TGTGCCAGCAGCTCTTACTATAATTCACCCCTCCACTTT. Protein sequence: CASSSYYNSPLHF.

This clone showed up just once. The rearrangement links TRBV5-1 to TRBJ2-1; 7 nucleotides agree with TRBD1. The CDR3 is 12 amino acids. V shed 3 bases and J 13 bases; nucleotides not matched to a gene: 7. The germline CDR1 and CDR2 sequences are SGHRS and YFSETQ. This chain's CDR3 is CASSWDSYIQFF. In DNA, the CDR3 is TGCGCCAGCAGCTGGGACAGTTATATCCAGTTCTTC.

The chain recombines TRBV6-6 with TRBJ2-2; D unresolved. CDR3 size: 12 residues. With 5 bases removed from V and 9 bases from J, the gap between germline ends came to 10 bases. Germline V gene sequence: CDR1 MNHNY, CDR2 SVGAGI (reference sequence). The CDR3 DNA reads as TGTGCCAGCAGTAATAGAGTCCGGGAGCTGTTTTTT. Translating it yields CASSNRVRELFF.

The CDR3 loop is CASGPGLPDTQYF. CDR3 nucleotides: TGTGCCAGCGGACCGGGACTACCAGATACGCAGTATTTT. The chain joins TRBV7-6 to TRBJ2-3, with TRBD2 identical over 7 bases. There are 13 residues in the CDR3. Trimming cost V 8 bases and J 4 bases; bases outside gene matches: 6. Germline-derived CDR1 and CDR2 are SGHVS and FNYEAQ.

The chain recombines TRBV2 with TRBJ1-5; 10 bases align to TRBD1. V lost 1 base, J lost 11 bases, and 5 bases stayed unmatched. Looked up from germline, CDR1 is SNHLY and CDR2 is FYNNEI. The CDR3 length is 14 residues. DNA of the CDR3: TGTGCCAGCAGTGAAGATTGGACAGGGGGGGCCCAGCATTTT. This codes for CASSEDWTGGAQHF.

J is TRBJ1-2 and V is TRBV28; tentative D call: TRBD1 (5 bases). The CDR3 extends over 15 amino acids. CDR1 and CDR2 (germline): MDHEN, SYDVKM. Between the trimmed V and J ends, which lost 5 bases and 2 bases, there was a span of 15 bases. CDR3 protein: CASSLVGGTNYGYTF. The CDR3 coding sequence is TGTGCCAGCAGTCTGGTGGGAGGGACCAACTATGGCTACACCTTC.

The chain couples TRBV27 to TRBJ2-1; 11 nucleotides match TRBD2. Trimming cost V 0 bases and J 2 bases; bases outside gene matches: 9. The CDR3 covers 19 residues. CDR1 is MNHEY and CDR2 is SMNVEV in the germline V gene (reference sequence). The chain's CDR3 is CASSLSPFSLAGAYNEQFF. The CDR3 DNA sequence: TGTGCCAGCAGTTTATCCCCCTTCTCACTAGCGGGGGCCTACAATGAGCAGTTCTTC.

The J gene is TRBJ1-5, the V gene TRBV5-1, with TRBD1 as a possible D gene (6 bases). V lost 2 bases and J 5 bases, leaving 11 bases between the germline ends. Per germline, CDR1 SGHRS and CDR2 YFSETQ. The CDR3 is 14 residues long. CDR3 nucleotides: TGCGCCAGCAGCTTAGGGGGGGCGGATCAGCCCCAGCATTTT. This sequence encodes CASSLGGADQPQHF.

The chain links TRBV3-1 (or the pseudogene TRBV3-2) to TRBJ1-1, with no clear D. CDR3 size: 13 residues. CDR1 is LGHDT and CDR2 is YNNKEL in the germline V gene (reference sequence). V was cut by 4 bases and J by 5 bases, with 11 bases left in between. The CDR3 reads CASSRPGGTEAFF. DNA of the CDR3: TGTGCCAGCAGCCGTCCCGGAGGGACTGAAGCTTTCTTT.

V usage is TRBV9 and J usage is TRBJ2-3, with 8 bases fitting TRBD2. This CDR3 spans 15 amino acids. With V trimmed by 5 bases and J by 4 bases, 9 bases remained unmatched. Germline assignment: CDR1 SGDLS and CDR2 YYNGEE. The CDR3 loop is CASSRLAGLADTQYF. The CDR3, as DNA: TGTGCCAGCAGTCGTCTAGCGGGTCTCGCAGATACGCAGTATTTT.

The chain links TRBV12-5 to TRBJ2-7, with TRBD1 as a possible D gene (6 bases). The germline gives CDR1 LGHNT, CDR2 FRNRAP. Trimming stripped 4 bases from V and 0 bases from J, with 19 bases between. The CDR3 runs to 17 residues. CDR3 in amino acids: CASGSTLTGKHSYEQYF. DNA for the CDR3: TGTGCTAGTGGTTCCACCCTTACAGGGAAACACTCCTACGAGCAGTACTTC.

The V call is TRBV7-6, the J call TRBJ1-1; a weak D match, TRBD1 (5 bases). This CDR3 contains 11 residues. Trimming pared 4 bases from V and 8 bases from J, leaving 8 bases between. Germline CDR1 SGHVS, CDR2 FNYEAQ. The CDR3 bases are TGTGCCAGCAGCTCAAGGACAGAAGCTTTCTTT. Amino acids: CASSSRTEAFF.

The sample holds a few counts of this clone. The rearrangement links TRBV7-9 to TRBJ2-1, with D tentatively TRBD2 (5 bases). Germline CDR1 SEHNR, CDR2 FQNEAQ (reference sequence). The CDR3 has 13 residues. Trimming took 0 bases from V and 10 from J, leaving 10 bases between them. The CDR3 spells CASSLALAREQFF. CDR3 DNA sequence: TGTGCCAGCAGCTTAGCGCTAGCCCGCGAGCAGTTCTTC.

The rearrangement uses TRBV7-6 and TRBJ2-5; possible D gene TRBD1, 5 bases. Germline CDR1 is SGHVS and CDR2 is FNYEAQ. Trimming took off 1 base at V and 0 bases at J, with 24 bases between the two ends. This CDR3 comprises 20 residues. For the CDR3, the DNA is TGTGCCAGCAGCTTAGTCCCTTCCTCCGGATTTCAAGGGGACCAAGAGACCCAGTACTTC. The encoded protein is CASSLVPSSGFQGDQETQYF.

The chain joins TRBV5-1 to TRBJ2-2; maybe TRBD1 (5 bases). Germline CDR1 SGHRS, CDR2 YFSETQ. CDR3 length: 14 amino acids. Trimming took 9 bases from V and 0 from J, leaving 12 bases between them. CDR3 amino acids: CATADTPNTGELFF. CDR3 nucleotides: TGCGCCACCGCGGACACCCCGAACACCGGGGAGCTGTTTTTT.

V usage is TRBV6-6 and J usage is TRBJ1-1; D is unclear. The CDR3 sequence is 12 residues long. The V and J ends lost 4 bases and 10 bases respectively, with 13 bases between them. Germline loops: CDR1 MNHNY, CDR2 SVGAGI (reference sequence). In DNA, the CDR3 is TGTGCCAGCAGTTTCCCAGCCTCGGGAGCTTTCTTT. Protein: CASSFPASGAFF.

The chain joins TRBV7-8 to TRBJ2-6, with 10 nucleotides matching TRBD1. Germline V gene sequence: CDR1 SGHVS, CDR2 FQNEAQ. V trimming: 4 bases; J trimming: 3 bases; junction bases outside the gene matches: 15. The CDR3 length is 20 residues. CDR3 nucleotide sequence: TGTGCCAGCAGCTACACTTGGGCCGGGACAGGGGTCGGTGGGGCCAACGTCCTGACTTTC. This codes for CASSYTWAGTGVGGANVLTF.